This entry concerns a single T cell receptor (beta chain). Its antigen is unidentified. The data were obtained in a study of T cells in localized non-small cell lung cancer. Study-wide points: Adjacent lung exhibited a median of about 56 among the 100 most abundant tumor clones. Uninvolved adjacent lung had more T cell clonality than any other tissue, topping tumor. Longer overall survival accompanied higher blood T cell density. Heterogeneity remains possible, as sequencing covered one tumor region only.

Libraries were prepared by immunoSEQ multiplex PCR; TCRdb keeps only in-frame clonotypes and omits some of them. The sample shows around 30,000 clones, about 80% of them seen only once. The CDR3 sequence is 12 residues long. Trimming left V 7 bases short and J 7 bases short, with 11 bases between. Germline values: CDR1 SNHLY, CDR2 FYNNEI. V and J are TRBV2 and TRBJ2-1, with D perhaps TRBD2 (6 bases). Sample: peripheral blood, taken before any cancer treatment. The clonotype originates from a male donor aged 60 or over with stage II squamous cell lung carcinoma. CDR3 DNA sequence: TGTGCCAGCAACCGGGGGACGAATGAGCAGTTCTTC. Amino acid sequence: CASNRGTNEQFF.